This T cell receptor (beta chain) was recorded in a study of blood T cells in healthy people across ages. Points from the study as a whole: Whereas aged donors had fewer naive CD4+ cells, long-lived donors had more of them and higher diversity.

The sample holds a few counts of this clonotype. The antigen is not known. The length of the CDR3 is 14 residues. Trimming removed 0 bases at V and 6 bases at J, with 12 bases between. The germline V gene encodes CDR1 DFQATT and CDR2 SNEGSKA (reference sequence). Through a sample-barcoded 5' primer and a J-beta primer mix, a second PCR was run for roughly 7 to 12 cycles. The yield of each sample was at least 2.5 million CDR3-containing paired-end reads. TCRdb itself ran the 5' RACE reads through MiXCR, one entry per CDR3 protein. The sample includes approximately 1.5 million distinct CDR3 sequences, about 32% seen only once; the top ten take 10% to 12%.

This receptor was obtained from a woman in her 30s in good health. The chain joins TRBV20-1 to TRBJ1-5; D gene ambiguous. Sequenced material: blood. CDR3 sequence (DNA): TGCAGTGCTAGAGATAGACGAGGGAGTCAGCCCCAGCATTTT. Translated: CSARDRRGSQPQHF.